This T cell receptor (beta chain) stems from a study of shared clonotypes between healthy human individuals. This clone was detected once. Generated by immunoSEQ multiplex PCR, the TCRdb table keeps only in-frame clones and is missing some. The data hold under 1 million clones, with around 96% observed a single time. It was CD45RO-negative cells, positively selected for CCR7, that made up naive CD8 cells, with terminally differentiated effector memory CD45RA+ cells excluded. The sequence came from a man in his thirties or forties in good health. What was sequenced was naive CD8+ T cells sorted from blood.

The CDR3 sequence: CASSYRDREKEQYF. In nucleotides, the CDR3 is TGTGCCAGCAGCTACCGGGACAGGGAGAAAGAGCAGTACTTC. The genes are TRBV21-1 and TRBJ2-7; the D call in the table, TRBD1, was not verified against the DNA. TRBV21-1 is designated a pseudogene. The CDR3 runs 14 residues.